Shown below are 7 T cell receptor beta chains from a single sample sequenced in a study of PD-1 blockade in classical Hodgkin lymphoma. Regarding time point: cycle 4 day 1 (C4D1), after 6 weeks of nivolumab. Each and every patient relapsed after autologous stem cell transplantation, and patients got differing brentuximab vedotin exposure. The assay was immunoSEQ multiplex PCR, and TCRdb's table has in-frame clones only and misses some. The repertoire consists of about 4,200 clones, with 67% occurring once and the leading ten covering approximately 27%. This sample comprised peripheral blood mononuclear cells (PBMCs), obtained before the fourth cycle of nivolumab. Receptors were obtained from a human donor with classical Hodgkin lymphoma.

This clone has a handful of counts. This chain links TRBV11-3 with TRBJ2-7, with 7 bases aligning to TRBD2. After removal of 0 bases from V and 6 bases from J, the junction contained 5 bases not matched to a gene. The CDR3 contains 14 residues. Germline V gives CDR1 SGHNT, CDR2 YENEEA. The CDR3 loop is CASSLDAGESEQYF. Here the CDR3 DNA reads TGTGCCAGCAGCTTAGATGCGGGGGAGAGCGAGCAGTACTTC.

This chain connects TRBV6-5 to TRBJ1-2; D gene ambiguous. Trimming took 5 bases from V and 2 from J, leaving 12 bases between them. From germline, CDR1 is MNHEY and CDR2 SVGAGI. The CDR3 consists of 14 residues. The CDR3 bases are TGTGCCAGCAGTAAGGCGCTACTCAACTATGGCTACACCTTC. This encodes CASSKALLNYGYTF.

This clone occurred a few times. V and J are TRBV6-6 and TRBJ2-7; D unclear. Trimming removed 3 bases at V and 1 base at J, with 10 bases between. The CDR3 runs to 14 residues. The germline gives CDR1 MNHNY, CDR2 SVGAGI (reference sequence). The CDR3: CASSYTSASYEQYF. The CDR3 region has the DNA TGTGCCAGCAGTTATACGTCAGCGTCCTACGAGCAGTACTTC.

This chain links TRBV11-2 with TRBJ2-1, with TRBD2 matching over 11 bases. The V and J ends lost 4 bases and 10 bases, in that order; junction bases with no gene match: 9. Germline CDR1 is SGHAT and CDR2 is FQNNGV. The CDR3 covers 15 residues. The DNA for the CDR3 is TGTGCCAGCAGCTACGATCTAGCGGGGGGCCGGGAGCAGTTCTTC. Translated, it gives CASSYDLAGGREQFF.

This clone ranks as large (0.1 to 1%). The chain employs TRBV29-1 and TRBJ1-1; D gene unclear. Germline V CDR1 and CDR2: SQVTM, ANQGSEA. This CDR3 is built from 12 residues. V gave up 6 bases and J gave up 4 bases, with 12 bases separating them. The CDR3 spells CSVFVEGTEAFF. The CDR3 coding sequence is TGCAGCGTCTTTGTCGAGGGCACTGAAGCTTTCTTT.

As to this clone: The junction differs from germline at one of its ends, possibly a read error. The chain recombines TRBV28 with TRBJ2-1; tentative D call: TRBD1 (6 bases). This CDR3 is built from 16 residues. Germline V gene lookup returns CDR1 MDHEN and CDR2 SYDVKM. This chain's CDR3 is CASSLSWQTGQNEQFF. The CDR3 DNA follows: TGTGCCAGCAGCTTATCCTGGCAGACAGGTCAAAATGAGCAGTTCTTC.

The rearrangement joins TRBV6-5 to TRBJ2-7; a weak D match, TRBD2 (6 bases). The length of the CDR3 is 15 residues. Germline CDR1 and CDR2: MNHEY and SVGAGI. Trimming removed 6 bases from V and 4 bases from J, with 19 bases in between. CDR3 DNA: TGTGCCAGCAGATTCCAGACCGGGACTGGTTACGAGCAGTACTTC. This translates into CASRFQTGTGYEQYF.